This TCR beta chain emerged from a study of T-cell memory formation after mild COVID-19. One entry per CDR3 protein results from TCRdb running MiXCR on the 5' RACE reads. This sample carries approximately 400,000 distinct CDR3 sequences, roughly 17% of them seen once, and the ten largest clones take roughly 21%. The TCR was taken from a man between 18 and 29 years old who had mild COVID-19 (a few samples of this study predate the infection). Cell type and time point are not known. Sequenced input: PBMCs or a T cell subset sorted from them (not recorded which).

CDR3 DNA sequence: TGCAGCGTTGTTCCGGGGGGGGTCGGCTACACCTTC. Its translation is CSVVPGGVGYTF. The chain combines TRBV29-1 with TRBJ1-2; D may be TRBD1 (5 bases). The length of the CDR3 is 12 residues. The germline gives CDR1 SQVTM, CDR2 ANQGSEA. V lost 4 bases to trimming and J lost 8 bases, with 14 bases between them.